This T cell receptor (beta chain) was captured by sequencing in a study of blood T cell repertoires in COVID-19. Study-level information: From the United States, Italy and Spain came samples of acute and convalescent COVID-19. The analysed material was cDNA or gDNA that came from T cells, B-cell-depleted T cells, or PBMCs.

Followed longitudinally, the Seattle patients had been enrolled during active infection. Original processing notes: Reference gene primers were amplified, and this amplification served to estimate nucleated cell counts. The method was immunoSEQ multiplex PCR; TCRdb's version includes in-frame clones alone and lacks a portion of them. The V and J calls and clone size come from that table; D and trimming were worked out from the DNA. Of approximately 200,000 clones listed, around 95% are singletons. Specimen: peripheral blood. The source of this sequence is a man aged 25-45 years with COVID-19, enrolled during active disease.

This chain's CDR3 is CASSELSGNNSPLHF. CDR3 sequence (DNA): TGTGCCAGCAGTGAGTTGTCAGGGAATAATTCACCCCTCCACTTT. The chain carries TRBV2 and TRBJ1-6, with D possibly matching TRBD1 (5 bases). CDR1 and CDR2 (germline): SNHLY, FYNNEI. The CDR3 contains 15 residues. V was shortened by 3 bases and J by 5 bases, with 11 bases between the two germline ends.